Listed below are T cell receptor beta chains from one sample, sequenced in a study of blood T cell repertoires in COVID-19. This table comes from immunoSEQ multiplex PCR, and its TCRdb copy is limited to in-frame clones, with some not included. The sample gives roughly 160,000 clones, roughly nine tenths of which show up once; about 0.98% is in the top ten. Input material: peripheral blood. The receptors derive from a young man with acute or convalescent COVID-19. Both conserved end residues are part of each CDR3. The D gene is left open where the match is weak. Expanded clones get a size class; other rows say once, few or many, or leave the size out.

v_gene: TRBV30; abundance: .; j_gene: TRBJ2-7; d_gene: TRBD1; CDR3aa: CAVDRDVVEQYF; CDR3nt: TGTGCCGTGGACAGGGATGTAGTGGAGCAGTACTTC
v_gene: TRBV11-2; abundance: few; j_gene: TRBJ1-1; d_gene: .; CDR3aa: CASSLLGVYRAFF; CDR3nt: TGTGCCAGCAGCTTATTGGGCGTATATAGGGCTTTCTTT
v_gene: TRBV6-6; abundance: .; j_gene: TRBJ1-5; d_gene: .; CDR3aa: CASSYRGAASNQPQHF; CDR3nt: TGTGCCAGCAGTTACCGCGGGGCTGCTAGCAATCAGCCCCAGCATTTT
v_gene: TRBV27; abundance: .; j_gene: TRBJ1-5; d_gene: .; CDR3aa: CASSGAQGYQPQHF; CDR3nt: TGTGCCAGCAGTGGGGCCCAGGGGTATCAGCCCCAGCATTTT
v_gene: TRBV2; abundance: .; j_gene: TRBJ1-4; d_gene: .; CDR3aa: CASSAGEKLFF; CDR3nt: TGTGCCAGCAGTGCAGGGGAAAAACTGTTTTTT
v_gene: TRBV19; abundance: .; j_gene: TRBJ1-1; d_gene: .; CDR3aa: CASSNMAGFLNTEAFF; CDR3nt: TGTGCCAGTAGTAACATGGCGGGATTCTTGAACACTGAAGCTTTCTTT
v_gene: TRBV5-1; abundance: .; j_gene: TRBJ2-1; d_gene: TRBD1; CDR3aa: CASSSRGPRSEQFF; CDR3nt: TGCGCCAGCAGCTCCAGGGGGCCTCGATCGGAGCAGTTCTTC
v_gene: TRBV19; abundance: .; j_gene: TRBJ2-2; d_gene: .; CDR3aa: CASSMSQVGRGELFF; CDR3nt: TGTGCCAGTAGTATGAGTCAGGTTGGTCGCGGGGAGCTGTTTTTT
v_gene: TRBV12-3/TRBV12-4; abundance: .; j_gene: TRBJ2-7; d_gene: .; CDR3aa: CASGTHSYEQYF; CDR3nt: TGTGCCAGTGGGACACACTCCTACGAGCAGTACTTC
v_gene: TRBV6-5; abundance: .; j_gene: TRBJ1-6; d_gene: TRBD1; CDR3aa: CASSKTGGNNSPLHF; CDR3nt: TGTGCCAGCAGCAAGACAGGGGGCAATAATTCACCCCTCCACTTT
v_gene: TRBV5-6; abundance: once; j_gene: TRBJ2-5; d_gene: TRBD1; CDR3aa: CASSFGAGGMETQYF; CDR3nt: TGTGCCAGCAGCTTTGGCGCAGGGGGTATGGAGACCCAGTACTTC
v_gene: TRBV18; abundance: once; j_gene: TRBJ2-5; d_gene: .; CDR3aa: CASSPPTGRETQYF; CDR3nt: TGTGCCAGCTCACCACCCACAGGCCGAGAGACCCAGTACTTC
v_gene: TRBV4-1; abundance: .; j_gene: TRBJ2-2; d_gene: .; CDR3aa: CASSRGTGNTGELFF; CDR3nt: TGCGCCAGCAGCAGAGGAACAGGGAACACCGGGGAGCTGTTTTTT
v_gene: TRBV25-1; abundance: .; j_gene: TRBJ1-2; d_gene: TRBD1; CDR3aa: CASSESRTGGTGYTF; CDR3nt: TGTGCCAGCAGTGAATCCCGGACAGGGGGCACTGGCTACACCTTC
v_gene: TRBV11-2; abundance: .; j_gene: TRBJ1-3; d_gene: TRBD1; CDR3aa: CASSLFVVEGASGNTIYF; CDR3nt: TGTGCCAGCAGCTTATTCGTGGTGGAGGGGGCATCTGGAAACACCATATATTTT
v_gene: TRBV27; abundance: few; j_gene: TRBJ2-7; d_gene: TRBD1; CDR3aa: CASRVQGASYEQYF; CDR3nt: TGTGCCAGCCGGGTACAGGGGGCTTCCTACGAGCAGTACTTC
v_gene: TRBV6-5; abundance: .; j_gene: TRBJ1-5; d_gene: .; CDR3aa: CASRRGGDSNQPQHF; CDR3nt: TGTGCCAGCAGACGGGGCGGGGATAGCAATCAGCCCCAGCATTTT
v_gene: TRBV6-5; abundance: .; j_gene: TRBJ1-4; d_gene: TRBD1; CDR3aa: CASSSGQGATNEKLFF; CDR3nt: TGTGCCAGCAGTTCGGGACAGGGTGCAACTAATGAAAAACTGTTTTTT
v_gene: TRBV10-2; abundance: .; j_gene: TRBJ2-1; d_gene: TRBD2; CDR3aa: CASRGLAGVQFF; CDR3nt: TGCGCCAGCAGGGGACTAGCGGGTGTGCAGTTCTTC
v_gene: TRBV11-2; abundance: .; j_gene: TRBJ2-5; d_gene: TRBD2; CDR3aa: CASSVGLAGGNSAETQYF; CDR3nt: TGTGCCAGCAGCGTAGGACTAGCGGGGGGGAACTCCGCGGAGACCCAGTACTTC
v_gene: TRBV2; abundance: .; j_gene: TRBJ2-5; d_gene: TRBD1; CDR3aa: CASRYDRGGGETQYF; CDR3nt: TGTGCCAGCAGATACGACAGGGGAGGCGGAGAGACCCAGTACTTC
v_gene: TRBV30; abundance: .; j_gene: TRBJ2-4; d_gene: .; CDR3aa: CAGVTQGNIQYF; CDR3nt: TGTGCCGGAGTCACTCAGGGAAACATTCAGTACTTC
v_gene: TRBV19; abundance: .; j_gene: TRBJ1-1; d_gene: .; CDR3aa: CASSFTDSRRTEAFF; CDR3nt: TGTGCCAGTAGTTTTACGGACAGTCGAAGAACTGAAGCTTTCTTT
v_gene: TRBV7-9; abundance: .; j_gene: TRBJ2-1; d_gene: .; CDR3aa: CASSLRGSSYNEQFF; CDR3nt: TGTGCCAGCAGCTTACGGGGGAGCTCCTACAATGAGCAGTTCTTC
v_gene: TRBV4-1; abundance: .; j_gene: TRBJ2-3; d_gene: .; CDR3aa: CASSGGAGTDTQYF; CDR3nt: TGCGCCAGCAGCGGCGGGGCCGGAACAGATACGCAGTATTTT
v_gene: TRBV9; abundance: once; j_gene: TRBJ1-6; d_gene: .; CDR3aa: CASSVDGGIAGNSPLHF; CDR3nt: TGTGCCAGCAGCGTAGATGGGGGGATAGCGGGAAATTCACCCCTCCACTTT
v_gene: TRBV19; abundance: .; j_gene: TRBJ1-2; d_gene: .; CDR3aa: CASSIGTGNYGYTF; CDR3nt: TGTGCCAGTAGTATAGGCACGGGAAACTATGGCTACACCTTC
v_gene: TRBV4-1; abundance: few; j_gene: TRBJ2-1; d_gene: .; CDR3aa: CASSQQDLTGSYNEQFF; CDR3nt: TGCGCCAGCAGCCAACAAGATCTTACAGGCTCCTACAATGAGCAGTTCTTC
v_gene: TRBV30; abundance: .; j_gene: TRBJ1-1; d_gene: TRBD1; CDR3aa: CAWISGGTEAFF; CDR3nt: TGTGCCTGGATTTCAGGGGGCACTGAAGCTTTCTTT
v_gene: TRBV5-1; abundance: .; j_gene: TRBJ2-7; d_gene: TRBD1; CDR3aa: CASSLLKGAREQYF; CDR3nt: TGCGCCAGCAGCTTGTTGAAGGGGGCTAGGGAGCAGTACTTC
v_gene: TRBV2; abundance: .; j_gene: TRBJ2-1; d_gene: TRBD2; CDR3aa: CASSLGTSGRNEQFF; CDR3nt: TGTGCCAGCAGCCTTGGGACTAGCGGACGCAATGAGCAGTTCTTC
v_gene: TRBV4-1; abundance: .; j_gene: TRBJ2-5; d_gene: TRBD1; CDR3aa: CASSQDRVLGGPETQYF; CDR3nt: TGCGCCAGCAGCCAAGATAGGGTTTTAGGGGGCCCGGAGACCCAGTACTTC
v_gene: TRBV21-1; abundance: .; j_gene: TRBJ2-7; d_gene: .; CDR3aa: CASSKSGLGVYEQYF; CDR3nt: TGTGCCAGCAGCAAATCGGGACTAGGGGTCTACGAGCAGTACTTC
v_gene: TRBV6-2/TRBV6-3; abundance: .; j_gene: TRBJ1-5; d_gene: TRBD1; CDR3aa: CASSTDRVGYNQPQHF; CDR3nt: TGTGCCAGCAGTACCGACAGGGTAGGGTACAATCAGCCCCAGCATTTT
v_gene: TRBV11-2; abundance: .; j_gene: TRBJ1-2; d_gene: TRBD1; CDR3aa: CASSGTGANYGYTF; CDR3nt: TGTGCCAGCAGCGGGACAGGAGCTAACTATGGCTACACCTTC
v_gene: TRBV28; abundance: .; j_gene: TRBJ1-3; d_gene: .; CDR3aa: CASTRGGAGNTIYF; CDR3nt: TGTGCCAGCACCCGGGGGGGGGCTGGAAACACCATATATTTT
v_gene: TRBV30; abundance: once; j_gene: TRBJ1-5; d_gene: .; CDR3aa: CAWSVRAGQPQHF; CDR3nt: TGTGCCTGGAGTGTAAGGGCGGGACAGCCCCAGCATTTT
v_gene: TRBV10-3; abundance: once; j_gene: TRBJ2-7; d_gene: .; CDR3aa: CAISDTGNPYEQYF; CDR3nt: TGTGCCATCAGTGACACAGGGAACCCCTACGAGCAGTACTTC
v_gene: TRBV24-1; abundance: .; j_gene: TRBJ2-7; d_gene: TRBD1; CDR3aa: CATRGDSPYEQYF; CDR3nt: TGTGCCACCAGGGGGGACAGCCCCTACGAGCAGTACTTC
v_gene: TRBV6-5; abundance: .; j_gene: TRBJ1-1; d_gene: .; CDR3aa: CASRRQENTEAFF; CDR3nt: TGTGCCAGCAGAAGACAGGAGAACACTGAAGCTTTCTTT
v_gene: TRBV11-3; abundance: .; j_gene: TRBJ2-1; d_gene: TRBD1; CDR3aa: CASSSQQGFNEQFF; CDR3nt: TGTGCCAGCAGCTCCCAACAGGGGTTCAATGAGCAGTTCTTC
v_gene: TRBV4-2; abundance: .; j_gene: TRBJ1-5; d_gene: .; CDR3aa: CASSQDGGSPTQPQHF; CDR3nt: TGTGCCAGCAGCCAAGACGGGGGGAGTCCAACACAGCCCCAGCATTTT
v_gene: TRBV6-4; abundance: .; j_gene: TRBJ1-2; d_gene: TRBD1; CDR3aa: CASSAGTEIHPYGYTF; CDR3nt: TGTGCCAGCAGTGCCGGGACAGAAATTCACCCTTATGGCTACACCTTC